This T cell receptor beta chain was obtained from a study of T cell responses to AZD1222 COVID-19 vaccine. CDR3 length: 16 amino acids. J was trimmed by 5 bases and V by 1 base; bases with no gene match: 8. Germline CDR1 is MDHEN and CDR2 is SYDVKM. Whole-study findings and limits: Just 6 or 7 people given AZD1222 tested seropositive at baseline.

Sequenced by immunoSEQ multiplex PCR; TCRdb stores in-frame clones only, minus some. The table records 180,000 or so clones, about 88% of them present only once. For this clone: Antigen unknown.

The V gene is TRBV28, the J gene TRBJ1-5; 7 bases match TRBD1. The sequence derives from an adult who received the AZD1222 COVID-19 vaccine. This specimen consisted of peripheral blood, obtained 28 days after the second AZD1222 dose. For the CDR3, the DNA is TGTGCCAGCAGTTTATCACAGGGGCTGTTAGATCAGCCCCAGCATTTT. Amino acid sequence: CASSLSQGLLDQPQHF.